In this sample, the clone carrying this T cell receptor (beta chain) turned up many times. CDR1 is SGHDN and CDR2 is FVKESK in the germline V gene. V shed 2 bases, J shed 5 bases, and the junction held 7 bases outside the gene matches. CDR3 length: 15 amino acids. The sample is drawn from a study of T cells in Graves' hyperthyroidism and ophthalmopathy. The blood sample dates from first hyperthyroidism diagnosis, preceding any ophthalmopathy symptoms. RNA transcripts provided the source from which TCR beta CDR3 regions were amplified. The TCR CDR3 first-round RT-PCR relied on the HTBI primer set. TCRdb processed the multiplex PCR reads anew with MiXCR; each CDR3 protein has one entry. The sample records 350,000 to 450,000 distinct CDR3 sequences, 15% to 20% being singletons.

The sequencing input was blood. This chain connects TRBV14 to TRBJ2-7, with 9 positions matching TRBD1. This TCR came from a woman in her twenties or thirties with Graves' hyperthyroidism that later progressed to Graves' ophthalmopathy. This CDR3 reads CASSQYGTGIHEQYF. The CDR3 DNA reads TGTGCCAGCAGCCAATACGGGACAGGGATCCACGAGCAGTACTTC.